This T cell receptor (beta chain) was found in a study of radiation and T cells in renal cell carcinoma. This CDR3 has 13 residues. Deletions cut 2 bases from V and 8 bases from J, with 12 bases between. Germline lookup yields CDR1 KGHSH and CDR2 LQKENI. Time point defined: blood 4 weeks post-SBRT, at nephrectomy. Stated treatment: 15 Gy SBRT to primary tumor, nephrectomy 4 weeks later. Serial blood draws occurred at baseline and 2 and 4 weeks post-SBRT. The tumor was a clear cell renal cell carcinoma. Profiling relied on immunoSEQ multiplex PCR, and the TCRdb table lists in-frame clones only, not all of them. The data hold over 85,000 clones, with about 82% observed a single time.

The rearrangement uses TRBV18 and TRBJ1-1; tentatively, D is TRBD1 (6 bases). The sample was blood, taken from a patient whose treatment included radiotherapy and nephrectomy. The TCR comes from a man aged 45-65 years with renal cell carcinoma. The CDR3 bases are TGTGCCAGCTCACCAGCCGGGGGCCTAGAAGCTTTCTTT. This gives the protein CASSPAGGLEAFF.